The next 9 T cell receptor beta chains were all read from a single sample in a study of graft-versus-host responses after intestinal transplantation. Libraries were prepared by immunoSEQ multiplex PCR; TCRdb keeps only in-frame clonotypes and omits some of them. The sample contains 80,000 to 100,000 clones, under 95% of which appear only once. No cognate antigen is known for these TCRs. The input for sequencing was unstimulated CD8+ T cells sorted from spleen or lymph node cells, taken before transplant. These receptors all come from a human donor who was the organ donor for an intestinal transplant.

CDR3 DNA sequence: TGTGCCAGCAGCTCTCGAGGCACTAGAACAGATACGCAGTATTTT. Translating it yields CASSSRGTRTDTQYF. This sequence joins TRBV9 and TRBJ2-3, with D possibly TRBD2 on 5 matching bases. This CDR3 comprises 15 residues. CDR1 is SGDLS and CDR2 is YYNGEE in the germline V gene. V was clipped by 4 bases and J by 3 bases, with 15 bases between them.

This sequence joins TRBV4-2 and TRBJ2-3; TRBD2 aligns across 11 bases. This CDR3 is 15 amino acids long. Germline CDR1 reads LGHNA; CDR2 reads YNFKEQ. V lost 4 bases to trimming and J lost 4 bases; unmatched junction nucleotides: 4. The CDR3 DNA follows: TGTGCCAGCAGCCTTAGCGGGGGGGCCCCAGATACGCAGTATTTT. Its protein product is CASSLSGGAPDTQYF.

The CDR3 loop reads CAFLSRHTGELFF. DNA for the CDR3: TGTGCCTTCTTGTCCAGGCACACCGGGGAGCTGTTTTTT. The chain combines TRBV30 with TRBJ2-2, with unresolved D. The CDR3 runs 13 residues. Deletions cut 7 bases from V and 3 bases from J, with 12 bases between. The germline V gene has CDR1 GTSNPN and CDR2 SVGIG (reference sequence).

J is TRBJ2-5 and V is TRBV14; tentatively, D is TRBD1 (5 bases). The CDR3 length is 14 residues. CDR1 SGHDN and CDR2 FVKESK come from the germline V gene. V was shortened by 4 bases and J by 4 bases, with 13 bases between the two germline ends. In DNA form, the CDR3 reads TGTGCCAGCAGCCTCCGAGCAGGGCGAGAGACCCAGTACTTC. This sequence encodes CASSLRAGRETQYF.

This clone occurred once. V gene TRBV30 combines with J gene TRBJ2-3; D gene ambiguous. V lost 4 bases, J lost 4 bases, and 9 bases lay in between. CDR1 GTSNPN and CDR2 SVGIG come from the germline V gene (reference sequence). This CDR3 comprises 12 residues. CDR3 in DNA: TGTGCCTGGAAAGTAGTCGCAGATACGCAGTATTTT. Its translation is CAWKVVADTQYF.

This chain links TRBV7-9 with TRBJ1-2; 11 positions match TRBD1. Germline-derived CDR1 and CDR2 are SEHNR and FQNEAQ (reference sequence). J lost 5 bases, V lost 4 bases, and 3 bases had no gene match. The CDR3 has 14 residues. The CDR3 region has the DNA TGTGCCAGCAGCTGGACAGGGGGCGGATATGGCTACACCTTC. This codes for CASSWTGGGYGYTF.

The V gene is TRBV5-6, the J gene TRBJ2-2, with 8 bases identical to TRBD1. V was pared by 4 bases and J by 5 bases, with 10 bases of the junction left unmatched. Germline lookup yields CDR1 SGHDT and CDR2 YYEEEE. CDR3 length: 16 residues. DNA for the CDR3: TGTGCCAGCAGCCCGGCCGGACAGGGTGTGACCGGGGAGCTGTTTTTT. It specifies CASSPAGQGVTGELFF.

The chain recombines TRBV7-9 with TRBJ2-1; TRBD2 matches 7 bases. Germline assignment: CDR1 SEHNR and CDR2 FQNEAQ (reference sequence). With V trimmed by 4 bases and J by 7 bases, 7 bases remained unmatched. CDR3 size: 14 residues. CDR3 coding DNA: TGTGCCAGCAGCTATCTTACCGGGGGGAATGAGCAGTTCTTC. Encoded protein: CASSYLTGGNEQFF.

V usage is TRBV5-4 and J usage is TRBJ1-2; weak D call: TRBD1 (6 bases). The germline CDR1 and CDR2 sequences are SGHNT and YYREEE (reference sequence). The CDR3 runs to 14 residues. V shed 0 bases and J shed 8 bases, with 14 bases lying between them. The CDR3 protein is CASSLVNRVGGYTF. In DNA form, the CDR3 reads TGTGCCAGCAGCTTGGTCAACAGGGTCGGCGGCTACACCTTC.